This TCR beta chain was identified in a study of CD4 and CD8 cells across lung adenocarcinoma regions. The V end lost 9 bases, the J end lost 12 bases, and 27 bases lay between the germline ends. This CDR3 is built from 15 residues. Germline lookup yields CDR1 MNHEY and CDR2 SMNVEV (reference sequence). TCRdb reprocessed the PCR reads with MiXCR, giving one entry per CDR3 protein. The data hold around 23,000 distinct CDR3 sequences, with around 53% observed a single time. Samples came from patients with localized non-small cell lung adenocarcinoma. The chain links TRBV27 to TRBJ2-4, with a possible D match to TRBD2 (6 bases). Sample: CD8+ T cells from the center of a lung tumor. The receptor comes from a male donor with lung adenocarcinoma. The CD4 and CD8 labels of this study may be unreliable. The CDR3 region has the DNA TGTGCCAGGGGCCCCGGGGGTCGTGCCAAAAAGACTCAGTACTTC. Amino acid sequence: CARGPGGRAKKTQYF.